The rows below give T cell receptor beta chains drawn from one sample of a study of T cell repertoires in cytomegalovirus infection. Antigen specificity for these receptors is unknown. TCRdb analysed the reads with MiXCR anew, one entry per CDR3 protein. Of around 750,000 distinct CDR3 sequences listed, 32% are singletons. The input for sequencing was cultured CD8+ T cells from PBMCs, taken from culture after CMV antigen stimulation. The receptors were gathered from a human donor in good health (CMV status not recorded). Some clones in this sample may be carry-over from other donors' samples. The CDR3 runs from the conserved cysteine through the conserved F or W. The D gene is left open where the match is weak. Clone size appears in some rows only: once, few, many, or a class for an expanded clone.

J gene | D gene | clone size | V gene | CDR3 length | CDR3 DNA | CDR3 protein
TRBJ1-1 | - | once | TRBV9 | 13 | TGTGCCAGCAGCTTGACACATTCCGCTGAAGCTTTCTTT | CASSLTHSAEAFF
TRBJ1-2 | - | few | TRBV9 | 17 | TGTGCCAGCAAGGGTGGAGGGTATCCGGACGGAGAGTATGGCTACACCTTC | CASKGGGYPDGEYGYTF
TRBJ1-1 | - | few | TRBV2 | 13 | TGTGCCAGGGGATATAGTAGAGACACTGAAGCTTTCTTT | CARGYSRDTEAFF
TRBJ2-6 | TRBD1 | - | TRBV4-1 | 22 | TGCGCCAGCAGCCTCCACCTAACCTCACCGGGACAGGGCCTCTCTGGGGCCAACGTCCTGACTTTC | CASSLHLTSPGQGLSGANVLTF
TRBJ2-6 | - | - | TRBV12-3/TRBV12-4 | 15 | TGTGCCAGCCAAAATCCGGGGGCTGGGGCCAACGTCCTGACTTTC | CASQNPGAGANVLTF
TRBJ2-3 | TRBD2 | few | TRBV12-3/TRBV12-4 | 14 | TGTGCCAGCAGTCGACTAGCGGGGTTAGATACGCAGTATTTT | CASSRLAGLDTQYF
TRBJ2-2 | - | - | TRBV19 | 16 | TGTGCCAGTAGTTTCGACAGGTTAGGAAGAACCGGGGAGCTGTTTTTT | CASSFDRLGRTGELFF
TRBJ1-1 | - | - | TRBV15 | 15 | TGTGCCACCAGCAGAGATAGGGCCAGGAACACTGAAGCTTTCTTT | CATSRDRARNTEAFF
TRBJ2-5 | - | once | TRBV20-1 | 15 | TGCAGTGCTAGAAATCGGGGGGCGCCTGAAGAGACCCAGTACTTC | CSARNRGAPEETQYF
TRBJ2-1 | - | few | TRBV12-5 | 12 | TGTGCTAGTGCCCCGGTGGACAATGAGCAGTTCTTC | CASAPVDNEQFF
TRBJ2-1 | - | few | TRBV24-1 | 11 | TGTGCCACCAGTGGGTCGAATGAGCAGTTCTTC | CATSGSNEQFF
TRBJ1-2 | - | - | TRBV20-1 | 11 | TGCAGTGCTAGATTGGGGACGGGCTACACCTTC | CSARLGTGYTF
TRBJ2-2 | TRBD2 | few | TRBV12-3/TRBV12-4 | 12 | TGTGCCAGCAGTACTAGCGGCGGGGAGCTGTTTTTT | CASSTSGGELFF
TRBJ2-6 | - | - | TRBV7-3 | 17 | TGTGCCAGCAGCGATCCAGGGGGGTTTAGTGGGGCCAACGTCCTGACTTTC | CASSDPGGFSGANVLTF
TRBJ2-5 | TRBD2 | few | TRBV12-3/TRBV12-4 | 14 | TGTGCCAGCAGTGGGCCAGCGGGGGGGGGGACCCAGTACTTC | CASSGPAGGGTQYF
TRBJ2-2 | - | many | TRBV12-3/TRBV12-4 | 15 | TGTGCCAGCAGTCCGCCCTCGACAGGCACCGGGGAGCTGTTTTTT | CASSPPSTGTGELFF
TRBJ2-2 | - | - | TRBV4-1 | 18 | TGCGCCAGCAGCCAAGACCCCATTACAAGGGCGAACACCGGGGAGCTGTTTTTT | CASSQDPITRANTGELFF
TRBJ2-3 | - | once | TRBV18 | 14 | TGTGCCAGCTCACCGACCCCTAGCACAGATACGCAGTATTTT | CASSPTPSTDTQYF
TRBJ2-2 | TRBD1 | - | TRBV9 | 16 | TGTGCCAGCAGCCCCCCGGGGACAGAGGGCACCGGGGAGCTGTTTTTT | CASSPPGTEGTGELFF
TRBJ2-5 | - | many | TRBV7-2 | 15 | TGTGCCAGCAGCTTAGCGCGGGGAAGTCAAGAGACCCAGTACTTC | CASSLARGSQETQYF
TRBJ1-1 | - | few | TRBV29-1 | 11 | TGCAGCGTTGAACAGAACACTGAAGCTTTCTTT | CSVEQNTEAFF
TRBJ1-2 | TRBD1 | many | TRBV7-9 | 15 | TGTGCCAGCATCCGGGACAGGGTAATAGACTATGGCTACACCTTC | CASIRDRVIDYGYTF
TRBJ2-5 | - | - | TRBV7-8 | 16 | TGTGCCAGCAGCTTAGTTTGGCCAGCCTTTCAAGAGACCCAGTACTTC | CASSLVWPAFQETQYF
TRBJ2-3 | - | - | TRBV4-1 | 15 | TGCGCCAGCAGCCAAGATGAACTCCGAGTGGATACGCAGTATTTT | CASSQDELRVDTQYF